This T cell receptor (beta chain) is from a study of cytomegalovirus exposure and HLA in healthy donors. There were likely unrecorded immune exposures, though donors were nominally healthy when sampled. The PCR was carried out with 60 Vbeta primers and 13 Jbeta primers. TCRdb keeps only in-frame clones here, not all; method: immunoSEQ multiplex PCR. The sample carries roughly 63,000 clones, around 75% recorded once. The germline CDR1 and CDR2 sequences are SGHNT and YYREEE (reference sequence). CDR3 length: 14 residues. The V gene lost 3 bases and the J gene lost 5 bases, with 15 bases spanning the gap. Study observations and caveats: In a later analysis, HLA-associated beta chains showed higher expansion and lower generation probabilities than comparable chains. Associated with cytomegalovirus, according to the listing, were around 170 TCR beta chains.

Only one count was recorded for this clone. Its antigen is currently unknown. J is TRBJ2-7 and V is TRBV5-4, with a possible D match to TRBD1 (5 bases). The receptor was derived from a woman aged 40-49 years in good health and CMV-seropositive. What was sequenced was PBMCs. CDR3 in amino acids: CASSSPGRVDEQYF. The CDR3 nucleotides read TGTGCCAGCAGCTCCCCAGGCAGGGTGGACGAGCAGTACTTC.